This paragraph covers one TCR beta chain sequence. Antigen: not known. These data come from a study of early T cells in non-severe SARS-CoV-2 infection. Study overall: It was bulk RNA from unsorted whole blood that was sequenced, and the chains were unpaired. Study-wide points: VDJdb matches were skewed toward anti-spike CD8 T cell responses.

Each cDNA molecule carried a unique molecular identifier. TCRdb reprocessed the 5' RACE reads with MiXCR, giving one entry per CDR3 protein. Of roughly 41,000 distinct CDR3 sequences listed, roughly 6.2% are singletons. Source material: whole blood. The TCR originated in an adult who was a healthcare worker with PCR-confirmed SARS-CoV-2 infection or an uninfected control (not recorded which).

CDR3 DNA sequence: TGTGCCAGCAGCCCCAGTGGTAGCGCCGGCTACGAGCAGTACTTC. Amino acids: CASSPSGSAGYEQYF. The V gene is TRBV11-2, the J gene TRBJ2-7; possibly TRBD2 for D (5 bases). The CDR3 has 15 residues. V lost 5 bases, J lost 3 bases, and 17 bases lay in between. Germline V CDR1 and CDR2: SGHAT, FQNNGV.